This T cell receptor beta chain came from a study of early T cells in non-severe SARS-CoV-2 infection. CDR1 is SEHNR and CDR2 is FQNEAQ in the germline V gene (reference sequence). The CDR3 runs to 17 residues. With V trimmed by 0 bases and J by 4 bases, 9 bases remained unmatched. Attachment of unique molecular identifiers to individual cDNA molecules was performed. TCRdb analysed the 5' RACE reads with MiXCR anew, one entry per CDR3 protein. Of some 57,000 distinct CDR3 sequences listed, 7% to 10% are singletons. This clonotype has more than one count but fewer than ten. The origin of this receptor is an adult who was a healthcare worker with PCR-confirmed SARS-CoV-2 infection or an uninfected control (not recorded which). The material sequenced was whole blood. The J gene is TRBJ2-1, the V gene TRBV7-9, with 7 bases that match TRBD2. DNA of the CDR3: TGTGCCAGCAGCTTAGCCCTCTCAACTAGCGCGTACAATGAGCAGTTCTTC. Translation: CASSLALSTSAYNEQFF.